These 30 T cell receptor beta chains were all obtained from the same sample, sequenced in a study of graft-versus-host responses after intestinal transplantation. Antigens for these TCRs are unknown. TCRdb keeps only in-frame clones here, not all; method: immunoSEQ multiplex PCR. The sample holds about 120,000 clones, approximately 95% seen once. The sequences come from unstimulated CD4+ T cells sorted from spleen or lymph node cells, collected before intestinal transplant. Receptors were obtained from a human donor who received an intestinal transplant.

The rearrangement links TRBV6-5 to TRBJ2-7; D gene uncertain. V was cut by 2 bases and J by 2 bases, with 13 bases left in between. This CDR3 spans 15 amino acids. The germline V gene encodes CDR1 MNHEY and CDR2 SVGAGI. The CDR3 loop reads CASSYGQSPPYEQYF. CDR3 nucleotides: TGTGCCAGCAGTTACGGCCAGTCCCCACCCTACGAGCAGTACTTC.

V is TRBV5-4 and J is TRBJ2-3; TRBD2 agrees at 12 bases. The CDR3 length is 18 residues. The ends lost 4 bases at V and 0 bases at J; junction bases unmatched: 9. CDR1 and CDR2 from the germline V gene are SGHNT and YYREEE (reference sequence). As DNA, the CDR3 is TGTGCCAGCAGCCGGACTAGCGGGGCGGGGACTAGCACAGATACGCAGTATTTT. This gives the protein CASSRTSGAGTSTDTQYF.

This clone occurred once. The J gene is TRBJ2-4, the V gene TRBV28; 10 bases align to TRBD2. The CDR3 totals 18 residues. Germline CDR1 is MDHEN and CDR2 is SYDVKM. V was clipped by 4 bases and J by 6 bases; unmatched bases: 15. The CDR3: CASSSSSRGLAVTNIQYF. For the CDR3, the DNA is TGTGCCAGCAGTTCGTCTTCCCGAGGACTAGCGGTGACAAACATTCAGTACTTC.

The chain carries TRBV7-8 and TRBJ2-1; a weak D match, TRBD2 (6 bases). In germline, CDR1 is SGHVS, CDR2 FQNEAQ. The CDR3 covers 16 residues. The germline V and J ends were trimmed by 3 bases and 8 bases, with 20 bases remaining between them. Written as DNA, the CDR3 is TGTGCCAGCAGCTTTTTATCGACGGGAGTATACGATGAGCAGTTCTTC. The encoded protein is CASSFLSTGVYDEQFF.

This chain uses TRBV9 with TRBJ2-7; 11 nucleotides line up with TRBD1. Trimming at V came to 4 bases and at J to 2 bases, leaving 5 bases not matched to a gene. The CDR3 is 15 amino acids. The germline V gene has CDR1 SGDLS and CDR2 YYNGEE. The chain's CDR3 is CASSPGTGGAYEQYF. CDR3 coding DNA: TGTGCCAGCAGCCCCGGGACAGGGGGGGCCTACGAGCAGTACTTC.

The chain combines TRBV6-6 with TRBJ1-1, with D perhaps matching TRBD1 (6 bases). From germline, CDR1 is MNHNY and CDR2 SVGAGI (reference sequence). CDR3 length: 15 amino acids. With 5 bases removed from V and 1 base from J, the gap between germline ends came to 14 bases. The CDR3 here is CASSHLQGQNTEAFF. For the CDR3, the DNA is TGTGCCAGCAGTCACCTACAGGGCCAGAACACTGAAGCTTTCTTT.

The chain joins TRBV6-4 to TRBJ2-1; TRBD2 matches at 11 bases. The CDR3 spans 16 residues. Germline lookup yields CDR1 MRHNA and CDR2 SNTAGT. The ends lost 2 bases at V and 7 bases at J; junction bases unmatched: 7. The CDR3 spells CASSDLGTSGRNEQFF. CDR3 in DNA: TGTGCCAGCAGTGACCTAGGTACTAGCGGGAGAAATGAGCAGTTCTTC.

Comment on this clone: The same CDR3 also results from other DNA sequences found in this sample. The rearrangement joins TRBV5-1 to TRBJ2-7; D call uncertain. This CDR3 comprises 13 residues. V lost 0 bases and J lost 1, with 5 bases in between. CDR1 and CDR2 (germline): SGHRS, YFSETQ. This chain's CDR3 is CASSLESSYEQYF. CDR3 bases: TGCGCCAGCAGCTTGGAGTCGTCCTACGAGCAGTACTTC. Full variable domain (outside the CDR3, taken from reference TRBV5-1 and TRBJ2-7): KAGVTQTPRYLIKTRGQQVTLSCSPISGHRSVSWYQQTPGQGLQFLFEYFSETQRNKGNFPGRFSGRQFSNSRSEMNVSTLELGDSALYLCASSLESSYEQYFGPGTRLTVT.

The chain is built from TRBV25-1 and TRBJ2-7; TRBD1 might be the D (6 bases). There are 12 residues in the CDR3. Germline V gene sequence: CDR1 MGHDK, CDR2 SYGVNS. Trimming stripped 9 bases from V and 0 bases from J, with 9 bases between. The CDR3 nucleotides are TGTGCCAGTTCCAGGGGCTCCTACGAGCAGTACTTC. Protein sequence: CASSRGSYEQYF.

The chain links TRBV6-6 to TRBJ2-4; 9 bases align to TRBD1. Germline V gene sequence: CDR1 MNHNY, CDR2 SVGAGI (reference sequence). The J segment lost 1 base and the V segment lost 6 bases, leaving 4 bases of the junction unmatched. The CDR3 sequence is 15 residues long. CDR3 region: CASRGQGNAKNIQYF. The CDR3 DNA sequence: TGTGCCAGCAGGGGACAGGGAAATGCCAAAAACATTCAGTACTTC.

The V call is TRBV5-8, the J call TRBJ2-7, with a possible D match to TRBD2 (6 bases). Germline CDR1 is SGHTS and CDR2 is YDEGEE. The CDR3 is made up of 15 amino acids. The ends were cut back, 4 bases at V and 0 bases at J, with 14 bases in the middle. CDR3 in DNA: TGTGCCAGCAGCGTGGGACTCGCCAGCTCCTACGAGCAGTACTTC. As protein: CASSVGLASSYEQYF. Together with reference TRBV5-8 and TRBJ2-7, the CDR3 gives the full variable domain: EAGVTQSPTHLIKTRGQQATLRCSPISGHTSVYWYQQALGLGLQFLLWYDEGEERNRGNFPPRFSGRQFPNYSSELNVNALELEDSALYLCASSVGLASSYEQYFGPGTRLTVT.

The genes are TRBV30 and TRBJ1-1; D gene ambiguous. This CDR3 is built from 12 residues. Trimming took off 5 bases at V and 0 bases at J, with 7 bases between the two ends. Germline lookup yields CDR1 GTSNPN and CDR2 SVGIG (reference sequence). The CDR3 DNA sequence: TGTGCCTGGGCGACCTTGAACACTGAAGCTTTCTTT. Translated, it gives CAWATLNTEAFF.

On this clone: Other nucleotide sequences from this sample produce the same CDR3. The chain is built from TRBV7-2 and TRBJ1-2; possibly TRBD1 for D (5 bases). Germline-derived CDR1 and CDR2 are SGHTA and FQGNSA. This CDR3 spans 13 amino acids. V shed 4 bases and J shed 5 bases, with 11 bases lying between them. CDR3 in amino acids: CASSSMAGYGYTF. The CDR3, as DNA: TGTGCCAGCAGCTCTATGGCAGGGTATGGCTACACCTTC.

The J gene is TRBJ2-4, the V gene TRBV10-3, with 8 nucleotides matching TRBD1. The J segment lost 3 bases and the V segment lost 0 bases, leaving 4 bases of the junction unmatched. Germline CDR1 and CDR2: ENHRY and SYGVKD. CDR3 length: 16 amino acids. The CDR3 region is CAISESAGTGKNIQYF. CDR3 DNA sequence: TGTGCCATCAGTGAGTCTGCCGGGACAGGCAAAAACATTCAGTACTTC.

This clone has more than one count but fewer than ten. The CDR3, as DNA: TGTGCCAGCTCCCCGTACCCCTCCTACGAGCAGTACTTC. This sequence encodes CASSPYPSYEQYF. The J gene is TRBJ2-7, the V gene TRBV18; D is unresolved. This CDR3 region has 13 residues. Germline CDR1 and CDR2: KGHSH and LQKENI. Trimming pared 6 bases from V and 0 bases from J, leaving 9 bases between.

The chain carries TRBV5-1 and TRBJ2-7; D might be TRBD2 (5 bases). Per germline, CDR1 SGHRS and CDR2 YFSETQ. The CDR3 contains 14 residues. The V and J ends lost 4 bases and 1 base respectively, with 12 bases between them. For the CDR3, the DNA is TGCGCCAGCAGCACTGGGCTAGCTTCCTACGAGCAGTACTTC. Its protein product is CASSTGLASYEQYF.

This chain uses TRBV5-1 with TRBJ2-2; D not resolved. Germline-derived CDR1 and CDR2 are SGHRS and YFSETQ. V was clipped by 0 bases and J by 0 bases, with 9 bases between them. This CDR3 contains 16 residues. Here the CDR3 reads CASSLGQTSNTGELFF. CDR3 DNA: TGCGCCAGCAGCTTGGGGCAGACCTCGAACACCGGGGAGCTGTTTTTT.

The V gene is TRBV5-1, the J gene TRBJ2-5; possibly TRBD1 for D (5 bases). V was clipped by 0 bases and J by 1 base, with 10 bases between them. Germline assignment: CDR1 SGHRS and CDR2 YFSETQ. The CDR3 extends over 15 amino acids. CDR3 amino acids: CASSLVEGAQETQYF. CDR3 sequence (DNA): TGCGCCAGCAGCTTGGTTGAAGGGGCCCAAGAGACCCAGTACTTC. Based on the CDR3 plus reference TRBV5-1 and TRBJ2-5, the full variable domain is KAGVTQTPRYLIKTRGQQVTLSCSPISGHRSVSWYQQTPGQGLQFLFEYFSETQRNKGNFPGRFSGRQFSNSRSEMNVSTLELGDSALYLCASSLVEGAQETQYFGPGTRLLVL.

The CDR3 nucleotides are TGTGCCAGCAGCTTGCGACCAGCCAACTATGGCTACACCTTC. Translated, it gives CASSLRPANYGYTF. The gene calls are TRBV7-6 and TRBJ1-2; D is uncertain. Germline-derived CDR1 and CDR2 are SGHVS and FNYEAQ. V was cut by 3 bases and J by 2 bases, with 10 bases left in between. CDR3 length: 14 amino acids.

The chain couples TRBV20-1 to TRBJ2-7; D is perhaps TRBD2 (5 bases). Germline V gene data show CDR1 as DFQATT and CDR2 as SNEGSKA (reference sequence). The CDR3 is 10 residues long. In DNA, the CDR3 is TGCACCATTGGAGGATACGAGCAGTACTTC. Protein: CTIGGYEQYF.

J is TRBJ2-5 and V is TRBV4-2; TRBD2 agrees at 14 bases. The J call is in doubt because the DNA end fits TRBJ2-7 better. Germline values: CDR1 LGHNA, CDR2 YNFKEQ. The CDR3 is made up of 18 amino acids. CDR3 sequence (DNA): TGTGCCAGCAGCCAGACCGGGACTAGCGGGAGAGGGGGTTACGAGCAGTACTTC. The encoded protein is CASSQTGTSGRGGYEQYF.

This sequence joins TRBV18 and TRBJ1-4; TRBD1 agrees at 9 bases. This CDR3 comprises 14 residues. Germline V CDR1 and CDR2: KGHSH, LQKENI. Germline trimming cut 7 bases from V and 4 bases from J; bases unmatched to any gene: 4. The CDR3: CASFGTGSNEKLFF. CDR3 nucleotides: TGTGCCAGCTTTGGGACAGGGAGTAATGAAAAACTGTTTTTT.

The chain joins TRBV10-1 to TRBJ2-3; TRBD2 aligns across 12 bases. V was pared by 6 bases and J by 0 bases, with 10 bases of the junction left unmatched. The CDR3 has 18 residues. CDR1 is WNHNN and CDR2 is SYGVQD in the germline V gene (reference sequence). In DNA form, the CDR3 reads TGCGCCAGCAGCGCCAGGGTTGGGACTAGCGGGAGCACAGATACGCAGTATTTT. Translating gives CASSARVGTSGSTDTQYF.

The chain is built from TRBV2 and TRBJ2-2; D is perhaps TRBD1 (6 bases). CDR3 length equals 13 residues. Germline V gene lookup returns CDR1 SNHLY and CDR2 FYNNEI. Trimming stripped 5 bases from V and 6 bases from J, with 10 bases between. CDR3 sequence: CASSTGFAGELFF. The CDR3 DNA follows: TGTGCCAGCAGTACAGGGTTTGCCGGGGAGCTGTTTTTT.

This chain uses TRBV4-1 with TRBJ2-3; 10 bases align to TRBD1. The CDR3 is made up of 14 amino acids. Germline V gives CDR1 MGHRA, CDR2 YSYEKL. V was pared by 1 base and J by 7 bases, with 2 bases of the junction left unmatched. CDR3 residues: CASSQADRGNTQYF. CDR3 DNA sequence: TGCGCCAGCAGCCAAGCGGACAGGGGGAATACGCAGTATTTT.

The genes are TRBV30 and TRBJ2-6; 8 bases are a match to TRBD1. Germline loops: CDR1 GTSNPN, CDR2 SVGIG (reference sequence). CDR3 length: 19 amino acids. V shed 0 bases and J 0 bases; nucleotides not matched to a gene: 10. DNA for the CDR3: TGTGCCTGGAGTGTAATGAGGCAGGGGGCCAGCTCTGGGGCCAACGTCCTGACTTTC. It specifies CAWSVMRQGASSGANVLTF.

This clone was counted between two and nine times. The chain couples TRBV5-1 to TRBJ2-1, with D tentatively TRBD1 (6 bases). CDR1 SGHRS and CDR2 YFSETQ come from the germline V gene. The CDR3 runs to 14 residues. The V end lost 0 bases, the J end lost 2 bases, and 6 bases lay between the germline ends. The CDR3 loop reads CASSLEGAYNEQFF. The CDR3 DNA is TGCGCCAGCAGCTTGGAGGGGGCCTACAATGAGCAGTTCTTC.

This clone was detected once. The chain has TRBV10-3 and TRBJ2-3, with TRBD1 matching over 10 bases. Germline V gene lookup returns CDR1 ENHRY and CDR2 SYGVKD. Germline trimming cut 5 bases from V and 6 bases from J; bases unmatched to any gene: 5. The CDR3 totals 14 residues. The CDR3 is CAISRGQGSDTQYF. The CDR3 DNA is TGTGCCATCAGTCGGGGACAGGGGTCGGATACGCAGTATTTT.

Turning to this clone: This sample includes further DNA sequences coding for the same CDR3. This rearrangement joins TRBV28 to TRBJ2-5, with D unclear. V lost 3 bases and J 4 bases, leaving 3 bases between the germline ends. This CDR3 is 11 amino acids long. CDR1 is MDHEN and CDR2 is SYDVKM in the germline V gene. CDR3 residues: CASSFGETQYF. The DNA for the CDR3 is TGTGCCAGCAGTTTCGGAGAGACCCAGTACTTC.

V gene TRBV4-2 combines with J gene TRBJ2-1, with unresolved D. Germline-derived CDR1 and CDR2 are LGHNA and YNFKEQ. This CDR3 region has 15 residues. Trimming removed 2 bases at V and 5 bases at J, with 13 bases between. The CDR3 sequence is CASSQRAQHDNEQFF. Written as DNA, the CDR3 is TGTGCCAGCAGCCAAAGGGCCCAACACGACAATGAGCAGTTCTTC.